This T cell receptor beta chain was sequenced for a study of blood T cells in healthy people across ages. The germline V gene encodes CDR1 LGHNA and CDR2 YSLEER. The length of the CDR3 is 15 residues. Deletions cut 0 bases from V and 5 bases from J, with 11 bases between. Then a second PCR, running about 7 to 11 cycles, was carried out with a sample-barcoded 5' primer and a J-beta primer mix. TCRdb passed the 5' RACE reads through MiXCR, listing each CDR3 protein once. The sample carries roughly 700,000 distinct CDR3 sequences, 45% to 50% recorded once. Every participating donor contributed about 10 milliliters of peripheral blood through a draw.

The source of this sequence is a woman aged 55 to 70 in good health. This sequence joins TRBV4-3 and TRBJ1-5, with a possible D match to TRBD1 (6 bases). The sample comprised blood. CDR3 in DNA: TGCGCCAGCAGCCAAGATAGGGACATCTATCAGCCCCAGCATTTT. It is translated as CASSQDRDIYQPQHF.